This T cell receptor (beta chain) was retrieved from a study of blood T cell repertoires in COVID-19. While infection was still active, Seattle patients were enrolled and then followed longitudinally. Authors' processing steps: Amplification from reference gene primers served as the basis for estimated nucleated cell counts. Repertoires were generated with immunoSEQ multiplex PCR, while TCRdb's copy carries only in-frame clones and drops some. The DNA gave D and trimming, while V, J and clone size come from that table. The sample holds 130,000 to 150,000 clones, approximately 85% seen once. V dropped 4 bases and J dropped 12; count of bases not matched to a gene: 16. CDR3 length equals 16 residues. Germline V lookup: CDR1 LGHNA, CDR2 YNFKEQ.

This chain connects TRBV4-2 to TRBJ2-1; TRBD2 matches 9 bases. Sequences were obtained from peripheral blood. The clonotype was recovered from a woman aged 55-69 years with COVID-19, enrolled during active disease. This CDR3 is CASSPGGSGGHWGQFF. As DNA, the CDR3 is TGTGCCAGCAGCCCCGGTGGTAGCGGGGGCCATTGGGGGCAGTTCTTC.